Listed below are T cell receptor beta chains from one sample, sequenced in a study of T-cell reconstitution after alpha-beta-depleted transplantation in children. TCRdb recomputed calls from the PCR reads with MiXCR, one row per CDR3 protein. Of 80,000 to 100,000 distinct CDR3 sequences in the sample, 23% were seen once. This specimen consisted of PBMCs, obtained before TCRalphabeta/CD19-depleted stem cell transplant. These receptors were taken from a boy between 2 and 10 years old with acute lymphoblastic leukemia, due to receive a stem cell transplant. The CDR3 runs from the conserved cysteine through the conserved F or W. D genes are given only for firm matches.

V gene,J gene,D gene,CDR3 protein
TRBV6-1,TRBJ1-4,-,CATAVLAGEKLFF
TRBV4-1,TRBJ2-2,TRBD2,CASSRSGPSANTGELFF
TRBV3-1,TRBJ2-5,-,CASSQDLTPRTQYF
TRBV20-1,TRBJ1-1,-,CSAPQMVDTEAFF
TRBV20-1,TRBJ2-7,-,CSARDPPRKYEQYF
TRBV20-1,TRBJ1-3,-,CSAHRPHSGNTIYF
TRBV7-8,TRBJ2-2,-,CASSQSGGHTGELFF
TRBV28,TRBJ2-1,-,CASSLPSSYNEQFF
TRBV4-1,TRBJ2-7,TRBD1,CASSQDLGNRGYEQYF
TRBV11-1,TRBJ2-7,TRBD2,CASSRDVSGTYEQYF
TRBV7-9,TRBJ2-5,TRBD2,CASSKNLLAVDTQETQYF